Following are 17 T cell receptor beta chains from one sample sequenced in a study of cytomegalovirus exposure and HLA in healthy donors. PCR primers comprised 60 Vbeta and 13 Jbeta primers. The table came from immunoSEQ multiplex PCR; TCRdb's copy has only in-frame clones and leaves some out. The table includes 180,000 or so clones, around 75% detected once. Sequenced: PBMCs. The receptors stem from a woman between 40 and 55 years old in good health and CMV-seropositive.

The chain combines TRBV27 with TRBJ1-2; TRBD1 aligns across 7 bases. Germline V gives CDR1 MNHEY, CDR2 SMNVEV (reference sequence). V was pared by 6 bases and J by 4 bases, with 5 bases of the junction left unmatched. The CDR3 has 13 residues. Written as DNA, the CDR3 is TGTGCCAGCAGCTCCAGACAGGGCTATGGCTACACCTTC. Translating gives CASSSRQGYGYTF.

This clone was found once. The CDR3 loop reads CAWSPGRDSYEQYF. CDR3 DNA sequence: TGTGCCTGGAGTCCCGGTCGGGATTCCTACGAGCAGTACTTC. This chain links TRBV30 with TRBJ2-7; maybe TRBD2 (5 bases). The germline V gene encodes CDR1 GTSNPN and CDR2 SVGIG (reference sequence). V was shortened by 2 bases and J by 1 base, with 12 bases between the two germline ends. The CDR3 sequence is 14 residues long.

V and J are TRBV25-1 and TRBJ1-2, with 9 nucleotides matching TRBD1. Germline V gene data show CDR1 as MGHDK and CDR2 as SYGVNS. The V and J ends lost 4 bases and 5 bases, in that order; junction bases with no gene match: 5. The CDR3 sequence is 14 residues long. The CDR3 region is CASSVTTGGYGYTF. The CDR3 region has the DNA TGTGCCAGCAGTGTTACGACAGGGGGATATGGCTACACCTTC.

V is TRBV7-2 and J is TRBJ2-5; 7 nucleotides line up with TRBD2. V shed 2 bases and J 1 base; nucleotides not matched to a gene: 4. Per the germline V gene, CDR1 is SGHTA and CDR2 is FQGNSA. CDR3 length equals 15 residues. The CDR3 nucleotides are TGTGCCAGCAGCTTACAAGCGGGACCCCAAGAGACCCAGTACTTC. Translating it yields CASSLQAGPQETQYF. The full variable domain, completed using reference TRBV7-2 and TRBJ2-5, is GAGVSQSPSNKVTEKGKDVELRCDPISGHTALYWYRQSLGQGLEFLIYFQGNSAPDKSGLPSDRFSAERTGGSVSTLTIQRTQQEDSAVYLCASSLQAGPQETQYFGPGTRLLVL.

The J gene is TRBJ2-3, the V gene TRBV7-2; D possibly corresponds to TRBD1 (6 bases). CDR3 length: 13 amino acids. Trimming took 4 bases from V and 6 from J, leaving 11 bases between them. Germline CDR1 and CDR2: SGHTA and FQGNSA. As DNA, the CDR3 is TGTGCCAGCAGCTCTGACAGGCTTGATACGCAGTATTTT. This gives the protein CASSSDRLDTQYF.

Here the CDR3 reads CASRTDRANGNTIYF. The CDR3, as DNA: TGTGCCAGCAGGACCGACAGGGCTAACGGAAACACCATATATTTT. This chain connects TRBV2 to TRBJ1-3, with 7 bases identical to TRBD1. From germline, CDR1 is SNHLY and CDR2 FYNNEI. The CDR3 consists of 15 residues. V lost 6 bases to trimming and J lost 4 bases; unmatched junction nucleotides: 9.

This clone was detected only once. In DNA, the CDR3 is TGCGCCAGCAGCGTGAGGAGGGAGCTCTTTGGGGGGGGGACCCAGTACTTC. Amino acid sequence: CASSVRRELFGGGTQYF. This chain connects TRBV5-1 to TRBJ2-5; 7 bases line up with TRBD2. The junction had 19 bases not matched to a gene; V was cut back by 4 bases and J by 7 bases. This CDR3 comprises 17 residues. Germline V gene data show CDR1 as SGHRS and CDR2 as YFSETQ.

The gene calls are TRBV5-6 and TRBJ1-1, with 7 bases matching TRBD1. Germline V gene lookup returns CDR1 SGHDT and CDR2 YYEEEE. The CDR3 totals 16 residues. The trim removed 4 bases at V and 1 base at J, leaving 10 bases unmatched. CDR3 amino acids: CASSRFTGTANTEAFF. As DNA, the CDR3 is TGTGCCAGCAGCCGGTTCACGGGGACAGCGAACACTGAAGCTTTCTTT.

The chain is built from TRBV19 and TRBJ2-1; D uncertain. The length of the CDR3 is 12 residues. Germline CDR1 LNHDA, CDR2 SQIVND (reference sequence). Trimming removed 6 bases at V and 6 bases at J, with 9 bases between. The CDR3 nucleotides are TGTGCCAGTAGGGGTCAGCGCAATGAGCAGTTCTTC. Protein sequence: CASRGQRNEQFF.

The CDR3 DNA sequence: TGTGCCAGCAGCTTAGAGGGGGGGCTGACTGAAGCTTTCTTT. Its translation is CASSLEGGLTEAFF. The genes are TRBV7-9 and TRBJ1-1; possible D gene TRBD1, 6 bases. Germline V CDR1 and CDR2: SEHNR, FQNEAQ (reference sequence). The CDR3 has 14 amino acids. Trimming pared 1 base from V and 5 bases from J, leaving 11 bases between.

As concerns this clone: Other DNA sequences within the sample encode an identical CDR3. CDR3 coding DNA: TGTGCCAGCAGTTTGGCAGGGGGAGCCTACAATGAGCAGTTCTTC. It codes for CASSLAGGAYNEQFF. This rearrangement joins TRBV28 to TRBJ2-1, with 7 bases that match TRBD1. The germline V gene encodes CDR1 MDHEN and CDR2 SYDVKM. V lost 3 bases to trimming and J lost 2 bases; unmatched junction nucleotides: 4. This CDR3 comprises 15 residues.

The rearrangement joins TRBV6-1 to TRBJ1-1; TRBD1 matches at 9 bases. The V and J ends lost 6 bases and 3 bases, in that order; junction bases with no gene match: 5. The CDR3 is 14 residues long. Germline V gives CDR1 MNHNS, CDR2 SASEGT. CDR3 sequence reads: CASRPRDRDTEAFF. The CDR3 DNA follows: TGTGCCAGCAGACCCCGGGACAGGGACACTGAAGCTTTCTTT.

The chain is built from TRBV28 and TRBJ2-6; D not resolved. V was shortened by 3 bases and J by 4 bases, with 13 bases between the two germline ends. Germline lookup yields CDR1 MDHEN and CDR2 SYDVKM. CDR3 length equals 16 residues. The DNA of the CDR3 is TGTGCCAGCAGTTTGGTGTCCGAGTCCGGGGCCAACGTCCTGACTTTC. Residues: CASSLVSESGANVLTF. The full variable domain, completed using reference TRBV28 and TRBJ2-6, is DVKVTQSSRYLVKRTGEKVFLECVQDMDHENMFWYRQDPGLGLRLIYFSYDVKMKEKGDIPEGYSVSREKKERFSLILESASTNQTSMYLCASSLVSESGANVLTFGAGSRLTVL.

CDR3 sequence reads: CASSQSGRTDTQYF. The CDR3 bases are TGCGCCAGCAGCCAGAGCGGTCGCACAGATACGCAGTATTTT. The chain combines TRBV4-1 with TRBJ2-3; a possible D gene is TRBD2 (5 bases). V was trimmed by 3 bases and J by 1 base, leaving 8 bases between them. CDR3 length equals 14 residues. CDR1 MGHRA and CDR2 YSYEKL come from the germline V gene.

V usage is TRBV2 and J usage is TRBJ2-7; tentatively, D is TRBD1 (6 bases). Trimming shortened V by 6 bases and J by 3 bases, and 9 bases separated the two germline ends. Germline CDR1 SNHLY, CDR2 FYNNEI. There are 12 residues in the CDR3. The CDR3 nucleotides are TGTGCCAGCAGCTTACAGGGCTACGAGCAGTACTTC. Its protein is CASSLQGYEQYF.

This clone has just one count. The genes are TRBV5-6 and TRBJ2-5; 9 bases fit TRBD1. CDR1 is SGHDT, CDR2 YYEEEE, per germline. J was trimmed by 2 bases and V by 4 bases; bases with no gene match: 3. The length of the CDR3 is 14 residues. In DNA, the CDR3 is TGTGCCAGCAGCAACAGGGGGCGGCAAGAGACCCAGTACTTC. Translated: CASSNRGRQETQYF.

This clone was counted once. This chain links TRBV29-1 with TRBJ2-5; 8 bases fit TRBD2. This CDR3 has 13 residues. Germline-derived CDR1 and CDR2 are SQVTM and ANQGSEA. Unmatched junction bases numbered 9, after V lost 3 bases and J lost 9 bases. The CDR3 DNA is TGCAGCGTTGATGGGACTAGATTCAGGGCCCAGTACTTC. Amino acids: CSVDGTRFRAQYF.